These 26 T cell receptor beta chains were all obtained from the same sample, sequenced in a study of cytomegalovirus exposure and HLA in healthy donors. The method was immunoSEQ multiplex PCR; TCRdb's version includes in-frame clones alone and lacks a portion of them. The data show about 400,000 clones, with about nine tenths seen just once and 0.83% held by the top ten. Sample: PBMCs. These receptors came from a woman aged 18-29 years in good health and CMV-seronegative.

V and J are TRBV10-3 and TRBJ1-1; D call uncertain. The germline V gene encodes CDR1 ENHRY and CDR2 SYGVKD. Trimming took 7 bases from V and 0 from J, leaving 9 bases between them. The CDR3 is made up of 13 amino acids. In DNA, the CDR3 is TGTGCCATCACGGTAACGCTGAACACTGAAGCTTTCTTT. Protein sequence: CAITVTLNTEAFF.

This chain uses TRBV28 with TRBJ1-5, with D unclear. CDR3 length: 14 residues. V shed 6 bases and J shed 7 bases, with 16 bases lying between them. Germline assignment: CDR1 MDHEN and CDR2 SYDVKM. The CDR3 sequence: CASRNLRLLQPQHF. For the CDR3, the DNA is TGTGCCAGCAGGAACCTCAGGCTTCTGCAGCCCCAGCATTTT.

The chain has TRBV7-2 and TRBJ1-5, with D possibly being TRBD1 (5 bases). Germline lookup yields CDR1 SGHTA and CDR2 FQGNSA. The CDR3 has 13 residues. The V end was cut by 2 bases, the J end by 5 bases, with 7 bases between. The CDR3 DNA is TGTGCCAGCAGCTTACAGGGTTATCAGCCCCAGCATTTT. Translated, it gives CASSLQGYQPQHF.

The V gene is TRBV5-1, the J gene TRBJ2-1, with TRBD1 matching over 8 bases. CDR1 and CDR2 (germline): SGHRS, YFSETQ. V trimming: 4 bases; J trimming: 7 bases; junction bases outside the gene matches: 10. The CDR3 loop spans 15 amino acids. CDR3 bases: TGCGCCAGCAGCGCCATAGGACAGGGCGGAAATGAGCAGTTCTTC. It translates to CASSAIGQGGNEQFF. Variable domain in full (rest from reference TRBV5-1 and TRBJ2-1): KAGVTQTPRYLIKTRGQQVTLSCSPISGHRSVSWYQQTPGQGLQFLFEYFSETQRNKGNFPGRFSGRQFSNSRSEMNVSTLELGDSALYLCASSAIGQGGNEQFFGPGTRLTVL.

The chain couples TRBV14 to TRBJ2-5; 13 bases agree with TRBD2. The CDR3 has 15 amino acids. With 4 bases clipped from V and 3 bases from J, the junction kept 2 bases outside the gene matches. Germline CDR1 SGHDN, CDR2 FVKESK. The CDR3 coding sequence is TGTGCCAGCAGCCTGACTAGCGGGGGGAAAGAGACCCAGTACTTC. Its protein product is CASSLTSGGKETQYF.

The chain carries TRBV6-5 and TRBJ2-3; 8 positions agree with TRBD1. The CDR3 is 15 amino acids. V dropped 4 bases and J dropped 0; count of bases not matched to a gene: 3. Germline-derived CDR1 and CDR2 are MNHEY and SVGAGI. The CDR3 DNA is TGTGCCAGCAGTTTTAACAGGGGGAGCACAGATACGCAGTATTTT. This sequence encodes CASSFNRGSTDTQYF.

This chain joins TRBV28 and TRBJ1-5; the D gene is possibly TRBD1 (5 bases). V was clipped by 7 bases and J by 1 base, with 14 bases between them. Germline CDR1 reads MDHEN; CDR2 reads SYDVKM. This CDR3 comprises 15 residues. CDR3: CASTPAGVSNQPQHF. The CDR3 nucleotides read TGTGCCAGCACCCCCGCGGGGGTCAGCAATCAGCCCCAGCATTTT.

The chain uses TRBV27 and TRBJ1-6, with 7 bases aligning to TRBD1. The length of the CDR3 is 14 residues. V trimming: 6 bases; J trimming: 9 bases; junction bases outside the gene matches: 8. Germline V lookup: CDR1 MNHEY, CDR2 SMNVEV (reference sequence). This CDR3 is CASSYRGGSSPLHF. As DNA, the CDR3 is TGTGCCAGCAGCTACAGGGGAGGTAGTTCACCCCTCCACTTT.

This clone was detected only a few times. The chain employs TRBV19 and TRBJ2-7; 9 bases agree with TRBD1. CDR3 length: 14 residues. J lost 3 bases, V lost 5 bases, and 5 bases had no gene match. CDR1 is LNHDA, CDR2 SQIVND, per germline (reference sequence). The DNA for the CDR3 is TGTGCCAGTAGTGCATGGGACAGGGTCTACGAGCAGTACTTC. Translation: CASSAWDRVYEQYF.

This chain joins TRBV6-1 and TRBJ1-5, with TRBD1 identical over 7 bases. The CDR3 is 14 amino acids. Germline V gives CDR1 MNHNS, CDR2 SASEGT. V was pared by 6 bases and J by 13 bases, with 15 bases of the junction left unmatched. The CDR3 sequence is CASSPGQPRLPQHF. The DNA of the CDR3 is TGTGCCAGCAGCCCGGGACAGCCCAGGCTCCCACAGCATTTT.

The V call is TRBV7-4, the J call TRBJ1-2; 10 nucleotides align to TRBD1. There are 18 residues in the CDR3. In germline, CDR1 is SGHVT, CDR2 SQSDAQ. Trimming cost V 2 bases and J 1 base; bases outside gene matches: 10. The CDR3 loop is CASSLFHTGTGDNYGYTF. CDR3 nucleotide sequence: TGTGCCAGCAGCTTATTCCATACCGGGACAGGGGATAACTATGGCTACACCTTC.

In DNA, the CDR3 is TGCGCCAGCAGCTTGTCCTCTAGCGGGGAAATGACCGGGGAGCTGTTTTTT. It codes for CASSLSSSGEMTGELFF. The chain is built from TRBV5-1 and TRBJ2-2; 9 nucleotides agree with TRBD2. V shed 1 base, J shed 5 bases, and the junction held 9 bases outside the gene matches. This CDR3 spans 17 amino acids. Germline-derived CDR1 and CDR2 are SGHRS and YFSETQ.

The CDR3 DNA follows: TGTGCCAGCAGTTCCCCGGGTGTCAACTATGGCTACACCTTC. Encoded protein: CASSSPGVNYGYTF. J is TRBJ1-2 and V is TRBV6-5; D call uncertain. Trimming took off 4 bases at V and 2 bases at J, with 11 bases between the two ends. This CDR3 is built from 14 residues. Germline V gene sequence: CDR1 MNHEY, CDR2 SVGAGI.

The table lists this clone with a count of one. The chain couples TRBV10-3 to TRBJ2-7, with D perhaps TRBD1 (6 bases). The V gene's germline CDR1 is ENHRY and CDR2 SYGVKD. Trimming cost V 0 bases and J 7 bases, with 13 bases left between them. This CDR3 has 14 amino acids. The CDR3 region is CAISESMGQGEQYF. The CDR3 nucleotides read TGTGCCATCAGTGAGTCGATGGGGCAGGGGGAGCAGTACTTC.

V usage is TRBV6-4 and J usage is TRBJ2-2; the D gene is possibly TRBD2 (5 bases). CDR1 and CDR2 from the germline V gene are MRHNA and SNTAGT. The V end was cut by 4 bases, the J end by 3 bases, with 9 bases between. The CDR3 is made up of 14 amino acids. The CDR3 sequence is CASSAGIYTGELFF. CDR3 sequence (DNA): TGTGCCAGCAGTGCCGGGATTTACACCGGGGAGCTGTTTTTT.

Only one count was recorded for this clone. The chain uses TRBV28 and TRBJ2-1; 10 bases line up with TRBD1. CDR3 length equals 16 residues. V gave up 5 bases and J gave up 6 bases; unmatched junction bases: 10. Looked up from germline, CDR1 is MDHEN and CDR2 is SYDVKM. The CDR3: CASSHNTGTGVNEQFF. CDR3 nucleotide sequence: TGTGCCAGCAGTCACAACACCGGGACAGGGGTCAATGAGCAGTTCTTC. Complete variable domain (other parts from reference TRBV28 and TRBJ2-1): DVKVTQSSRYLVKRTGEKVFLECVQDMDHENMFWYRQDPGLGLRLIYFSYDVKMKEKGDIPEGYSVSREKKERFSLILESASTNQTSMYLCASSHNTGTGVNEQFFGPGTRLTVL.

The rearrangement uses TRBV5-1 and TRBJ2-7; TRBD1 agrees at 7 bases. The germline gives CDR1 SGHRS, CDR2 YFSETQ. Germline trimming cut 2 bases from V and 2 bases from J; bases unmatched to any gene: 1. This CDR3 is built from 13 residues. The CDR3 DNA reads as TGCGCCAGCAGCTTTGGACAGGCCTACGAGCAGTACTTC. As protein: CASSFGQAYEQYF.

The chain employs TRBV29-1 and TRBJ2-3, with 7 bases that match TRBD2. V dropped 4 bases and J dropped 3; count of bases not matched to a gene: 7. This CDR3 has 14 amino acids. The germline gives CDR1 SQVTM, CDR2 ANQGSEA. CDR3 region: CSVVSSGATDTQYF. CDR3 DNA sequence: TGCAGCGTTGTTTCCAGCGGGGCTACAGATACGCAGTATTTT.

The chain links TRBV14 to TRBJ2-7, with D maybe TRBD1 (6 bases). CDR1 is SGHDN and CDR2 is FVKESK in the germline V gene. Deletions cut 4 bases from V and 3 bases from J, with 13 bases between. This CDR3 comprises 14 residues. The CDR3 sequence is CASSLSGVLYEQYF. CDR3 DNA sequence: TGTGCCAGCAGCCTCTCAGGGGTCCTCTACGAGCAGTACTTC. The full variable domain, with the rest looked up from reference TRBV14 and TRBJ2-7, is EAGVTQFPSHSVIEKGQTVTLRCDPISGHDNLYWYRRVMGKEIKFLLHFVKESKQDESGMPNNRFLAERTGGTYSTLKVQPAELEDSGVYFCASSLSGVLYEQYFGPGTRLTVT.

The gene calls are TRBV11-2 and TRBJ2-3, with TRBD2 matching 8 bases. The V and J ends lost 5 bases and 4 bases, in that order; junction bases with no gene match: 8. Germline V gives CDR1 SGHAT, CDR2 FQNNGV. This CDR3 has 15 amino acids. The CDR3 sequence: CASSHSGARADTQYF. CDR3 nucleotides: TGTGCCAGCAGCCATAGCGGGGCACGGGCAGATACGCAGTATTTT. Variable domain in full (rest from reference TRBV11-2 and TRBJ2-3): EAGVAQSPRYKIIEKRQSVAFWCNPISGHATLYWYQQILGQGPKLLIQFQNNGVVDDSQLPKDRFSAERLKGVDSTLKIQPAKLEDSAVYLCASSHSGARADTQYFGPGTRLTVL.

The chain is built from TRBV11-2 and TRBJ2-4; D might be TRBD2 (5 bases). The CDR3 has 13 amino acids. Trimming took 5 bases from V and 13 from J, leaving 18 bases between them. The germline CDR1 and CDR2 sequences are SGHAT and FQNNGV. The CDR3 DNA reads TGTGCCAGCAGCGCGATCGAGAGGGTCCTCCAGTACTTC. It is translated as CASSAIERVLQYF.

The chain uses TRBV6-5 and TRBJ1-1; TRBD1 is a possible D gene (5 bases). V lost 6 bases and J 5 bases, leaving 19 bases between the germline ends. This CDR3 has 15 amino acids. Germline-derived CDR1 and CDR2 are MNHEY and SVGAGI. The CDR3 sequence is CASRNLRGGGTEAFF. The CDR3 DNA follows: TGTGCCAGCAGAAACCTGCGGGGCGGGGGGACTGAAGCTTTCTTT.

In regard to this clone: Other nucleotide sequences in the sample specify the same CDR3. V and J are TRBV27 and TRBJ1-2; D might be TRBD1 (6 bases). This CDR3 comprises 13 residues. Looked up from germline, CDR1 is MNHEY and CDR2 is SMNVEV (reference sequence). V shed 3 bases and J shed 4 bases, with 9 bases lying between them. The CDR3 DNA reads TGTGCCAGCAGTTTGGGGGGGCTCTATGGCTACACCTTC. Its translation is CASSLGGLYGYTF.

This chain connects TRBV9 to TRBJ2-6; 9 nucleotides agree with TRBD1. The germline gives CDR1 SGDLS, CDR2 YYNGEE. Trimming cost V 3 bases and J 1 base; bases outside gene matches: 14. This CDR3 has 20 amino acids. The DNA for the CDR3 is TGTGCCAGCAGCGCCTCCAGGGGGACAGGGTACGTGTCTGGGGCCAACGTCCTGACTTTC. It codes for CASSASRGTGYVSGANVLTF.

The CDR3 region is CASSHPLRSSYNEQFF. CDR3 bases: TGCGCCAGCAGCCATCCACTAAGGAGCTCCTACAATGAGCAGTTCTTC. The chain employs TRBV4-1 and TRBJ2-1; D remains ambiguous. The CDR3 contains 16 residues. Germline CDR1 and CDR2: MGHRA and YSYEKL. V gave up 3 bases and J gave up 0 bases, with 12 bases separating them.

The CDR3 spells CASLRAETSGSRHNEQFF. Written as DNA, the CDR3 is TGTGCCAGCCTCAGGGCCGAGACTAGCGGGAGTAGGCACAATGAGCAGTTCTTC. The chain links TRBV2 to TRBJ2-1; 12 bases fit TRBD2. This CDR3 comprises 18 residues. CDR1 SNHLY and CDR2 FYNNEI come from the germline V gene. Germline trimming cut 8 bases from V and 5 bases from J; bases unmatched to any gene: 16.